The rows below give T cell receptor beta chains drawn from one sample of a study of cytomegalovirus exposure and HLA in healthy donors. The assay was immunoSEQ multiplex PCR, and TCRdb's table has in-frame clones only and misses some. The sample shows about 130,000 clones, approximately 82% of them seen only once. Sequenced sample: PBMCs. These receptor sequences come from a man aged 45-65 years in good health and CMV-seronegative. CDR3s include the opening cysteine and the closing phenylalanine or tryptophan. Fields, in order: CDR3 DNA, CDR3 protein, D gene, V gene, clone size, J gene. D genes are given only for firm matches. Some rows have no size entry. The others give once, few or many, or a class for an expanded clone.

cdr3_nt: TGCAGCGTTGTAGGTCCGACTAGAGGCTACACCTTC; cdr3_aa: CSVVGPTRGYTF; d_call: NA; v_call: TRBV29-1; clone_size: NA; j_call: TRBJ1-2
cdr3_nt: TGTGCTAGTGGTTTGGTGTCAGGGCTAGTAGGCTATGGCTACACCTTC; cdr3_aa: CASGLVSGLVGYGYTF; d_call: NA; v_call: TRBV12-5; clone_size: NA; j_call: TRBJ1-2
cdr3_nt: TGTGCCAGCAGCAGCAGGGCAGGGTTGGCCTACAATGAGCAGTTCTTC; cdr3_aa: CASSSRAGLAYNEQFF; d_call: NA; v_call: TRBV6-4; clone_size: NA; j_call: TRBJ2-1
cdr3_nt: TGTGCCAGCAGCCAAGACCTAGCGGGGGGCCGCTCCTACAATGAGCAGTTCTTC; cdr3_aa: CASSQDLAGGRSYNEQFF; d_call: TRBD2; v_call: TRBV4-2; clone_size: NA; j_call: TRBJ2-1
cdr3_nt: TGTGCCAGCAGTTTAAGGGACAGGGTCGGCGAAAAACTGTTTTTT; cdr3_aa: CASSLRDRVGEKLFF; d_call: TRBD1; v_call: TRBV27; clone_size: once; j_call: TRBJ1-4
cdr3_nt: TGTGCCAGCAGCGTAGCGGGAGAGACCCAGTACTTC; cdr3_aa: CASSVAGETQYF; d_call: NA; v_call: TRBV9; clone_size: NA; j_call: TRBJ2-5
cdr3_nt: TGTGCCAGCAGTGACGGGGACTCGACTCCCTCCTACGAGCAGTACTTC; cdr3_aa: CASSDGDSTPSYEQYF; d_call: NA; v_call: TRBV2; clone_size: NA; j_call: TRBJ2-7
cdr3_nt: TGTGCCAGCAGCCGAAACAGGGGTGATGGCTACACCTTC; cdr3_aa: CASSRNRGDGYTF; d_call: TRBD1; v_call: TRBV7-2; clone_size: NA; j_call: TRBJ1-2
cdr3_nt: TGCGCCAGCAGCAATCCTCAGCGGGGGGTGGGTGAGCAGTACTTC; cdr3_aa: CASSNPQRGVGEQYF; d_call: TRBD2; v_call: TRBV5-1; clone_size: NA; j_call: TRBJ2-7
cdr3_nt: TGTGCCAGCAGCCGGGGACAGGGGAGCGGAAACACTGAAGCTTTCTTT; cdr3_aa: CASSRGQGSGNTEAFF; d_call: TRBD1; v_call: TRBV9; clone_size: NA; j_call: TRBJ1-1
cdr3_nt: TGTGCCAGCAGCGTAGCGGTGGCCGGGGAGCTGTTTTTT; cdr3_aa: CASSVAVAGELFF; d_call: NA; v_call: TRBV9; clone_size: NA; j_call: TRBJ2-2
cdr3_nt: TGTGCCAGCAGCGTACCCGGACAGGCCTATGGCTACACCTTC; cdr3_aa: CASSVPGQAYGYTF; d_call: TRBD1; v_call: TRBV5-4; clone_size: NA; j_call: TRBJ1-2
cdr3_nt: TGTGCCAGCAGTGAAGCGGGCAGGCAATCACCCCTCCACTTT; cdr3_aa: CASSEAGRQSPLHF; d_call: NA; v_call: TRBV6-1; clone_size: NA; j_call: TRBJ1-6
cdr3_nt: TGTGCTAGTTCGTTAGCGAGCACAGATACGCAGTATTTT; cdr3_aa: CASSLASTDTQYF; d_call: NA; v_call: TRBV12-5; clone_size: NA; j_call: TRBJ2-3
cdr3_nt: TGTGCCAGCAGCTCCACCGGACAGGGCTACTACGAGCAGTACTTC; cdr3_aa: CASSSTGQGYYEQYF; d_call: TRBD1; v_call: TRBV5-8; clone_size: NA; j_call: TRBJ2-7
cdr3_nt: TGCGCCAGCAGTCCCGGGACTAGTGGTTACGATGAGCAGTTCTTC; cdr3_aa: CASSPGTSGYDEQFF; d_call: TRBD2; v_call: TRBV6-5; clone_size: NA; j_call: TRBJ2-1
cdr3_nt: TGTGCCATCAGTGAGTCGACTCAAGAAGGAAGGACTGAAGCTTTCTTT; cdr3_aa: CAISESTQEGRTEAFF; d_call: NA; v_call: TRBV10-3; clone_size: once; j_call: TRBJ1-1
cdr3_nt: TGCGCCAGCAGCGCCGGGGGACCGACCTACGAGCAGTACTTC; cdr3_aa: CASSAGGPTYEQYF; d_call: NA; v_call: TRBV10-1; clone_size: NA; j_call: TRBJ2-7
cdr3_nt: TGTGCCAGTAGTCCGGGGACTAGCGGGGGGGTGTACGAGCAGTACTTC; cdr3_aa: CASSPGTSGGVYEQYF; d_call: TRBD2; v_call: TRBV19; clone_size: NA; j_call: TRBJ2-7
cdr3_nt: TGCAGCGTTGATCGGGAGGGCTATGGCTACACCTTC; cdr3_aa: CSVDREGYGYTF; d_call: NA; v_call: TRBV29-1; clone_size: once; j_call: TRBJ1-2
cdr3_nt: TGCAGCGTTGGCGGGAGGGCGCGCGACACTGAAGCTTTCTTT; cdr3_aa: CSVGGRARDTEAFF; d_call: NA; v_call: TRBV29-1; clone_size: NA; j_call: TRBJ1-1
cdr3_nt: TGTGCCAGCAGCCCTAGTGGGCGGGGGGCGAACACCGGGGAGCTGTTTTTT; cdr3_aa: CASSPSGRGANTGELFF; d_call: TRBD2; v_call: TRBV9; clone_size: few; j_call: TRBJ2-2
cdr3_nt: TGCGCCAGCAGCCCCTTTCCGGACAGGACTAGCAATCAGCCCCAGCATTTT; cdr3_aa: CASSPFPDRTSNQPQHF; d_call: TRBD1; v_call: TRBV4-1; clone_size: once; j_call: TRBJ1-5
cdr3_nt: TGTGCCAGCAGTTCATCAACACCACGCCGGGACAGGGATTCACCCCTCCACTTT; cdr3_aa: CASSSSTPRRDRDSPLHF; d_call: TRBD1; v_call: TRBV27; clone_size: NA; j_call: TRBJ1-6
cdr3_nt: TGTGCCAGCAGTTTAAACAGGGGGCACCCCAGCTACGAGCAGTACTTC; cdr3_aa: CASSLNRGHPSYEQYF; d_call: TRBD1; v_call: TRBV6-5; clone_size: NA; j_call: TRBJ2-7
cdr3_nt: TGTGCCAGCAGTGAAAGGTGGCGCGCGGCATACGAGCAGTACTTC; cdr3_aa: CASSERWRAAYEQYF; d_call: NA; v_call: TRBV6-1; clone_size: NA; j_call: TRBJ2-7
cdr3_nt: TGTGCCAGCAGCCAAGCCTCCCCGGGACTAGCGGCCGTCAGGGCCCAGTACTTC; cdr3_aa: CASSQASPGLAAVRAQYF; d_call: TRBD2; v_call: TRBV4-2; clone_size: NA; j_call: TRBJ2-5